This TCR beta chain came from a study of T cells after somatic rescue of genetic block. TCRdb keeps only in-frame clones here, not all; method: immunoSEQ multiplex PCR. Here the sample spans 80,000 to 100,000 clones, more than 80% being singletons. The germline CDR1 and CDR2 sequences are MNHNS and SASEGT. V shed 2 bases, J shed 5 bases, and the junction held 6 bases outside the gene matches. CDR3 length: 15 amino acids. Sequencing was carried out using peripheral blood mononuclear cells (PBMCs). The receptor comes from a woman aged 18 to 35. The genes are TRBV6-1 and TRBJ2-7; TRBD2 matches at 10 bases. CDR3 protein: CASSEKASGSDEQYF. In DNA form, the CDR3 reads TGTGCCAGCAGTGAAAAGGCTAGCGGGAGCGACGAGCAGTACTTC.